What follows are 5 T cell receptor beta chains derived from one specimen sequenced in a study of T cells in tumors after PD-1 blockade (dated by TCRdb to the late 2010s). The time point label, read with the paper, signifies: before anti-PD-1 therapy. Libraries were made using the immunoSEQ multiplex PCR assay. In its TCRdb copy, this immuneACCESS table keeps in-frame sequences only and misses some clones. Where compared with another copy, unresolved V genes explain less than half of these, and the others have no known cause. The sample records roughly 50,000 clones, roughly 80% of which are singletons. The ten largest clones represent 4% to 5% of the sample. This material consisted of PBMCs, taken before anti-PD-1 treatment. These receptors all come from a human donor with basal cell carcinoma.

The rearrangement uses TRBV5-1 and TRBJ2-7, with D hard to call. This CDR3 is 13 amino acids long. V lost 2 bases to trimming and J lost 0 bases, with 6 bases between them. Germline V gives CDR1 SGHRS, CDR2 YFSETQ. The CDR3 nucleotides read TGCGCCAGCAGCTTCACAGACTCCTACGAGCAGTACTTC. Residues: CASSFTDSYEQYF.

The genes are TRBV7-2 and TRBJ2-1; unclear D gene. Trimming pared 4 bases from V and 2 bases from J, leaving 12 bases between. The CDR3 totals 15 residues. CDR1 is SGHTA, CDR2 FQGNSA, per germline. The CDR3 nucleotides read TGTGCCAGCAGCTCTAGAGGTCAAACCTACAATGAGCAGTTCTTC. Protein sequence: CASSSRGQTYNEQFF.

V gene TRBV2 combines with J gene TRBJ1-1; D is perhaps TRBD1 (5 bases). Germline-derived CDR1 and CDR2 are SNHLY and FYNNEI. V dropped 6 bases and J dropped 3 bases, with 11 bases sitting between them. The CDR3 has 13 residues. CDR3 sequence: CASSTLGDTEAFF. The CDR3 DNA is TGTGCCAGCAGCACTCTGGGGGACACTGAAGCTTTCTTT.

The V gene is TRBV2, the J gene TRBJ2-1; TRBD1 matches at 8 bases. CDR3 length: 16 amino acids. Germline V gene sequence: CDR1 SNHLY, CDR2 FYNNEI. V was pared by 6 bases and J by 5 bases, with 12 bases of the junction left unmatched. The DNA for the CDR3 is TGTGCCAGCAGCCCTAGGGCAGGGGGCTTCAACAATGAGCAGTTCTTC. Its translation is CASSPRAGGFNNEQFF.

This clone was seen just once. The chain is built from TRBV19 and TRBJ2-5; D is possibly TRBD2 (7 bases). V was trimmed by 3 bases and J by 5 bases, leaving 19 bases between them. This CDR3 region has 16 residues. Germline V CDR1 and CDR2: LNHDA, SQIVND (reference sequence). The CDR3 loop is CASSIGGGLRFETQYF. The CDR3 DNA follows: TGTGCCAGTAGTATTGGGGGGGGCCTCCGGTTTGAGACCCAGTACTTC.